Listed below are T cell receptor beta chains from one sample, sequenced in a study of T cell responses to AZD1222 COVID-19 vaccine. Clones were read by immunoSEQ multiplex PCR, and TCRdb kept only the in-frame ones, dropping some. The profile shows almost 55,000 clones, roughly 80% of them singletons. The sample here was peripheral blood, taken on day 0 of AZD1222 vaccination. These receptors all come from an adult in good health. CDR3s include the opening cysteine and the closing phenylalanine or tryptophan. A clone size is listed for some rows: how often the clone was seen (once, few, many), or a class if it is expanded.

J,length,size,V,CDR3
TRBJ2-5,15,once,TRBV7-2,CASSLVLSRGETQYF
TRBJ2-7,15,-,TRBV6-5,CASSYISDRSYEQYF
TRBJ1-1,14,-,TRBV5-1,CASSWTGGIDEAFF
TRBJ1-1,16,few,TRBV4-3,CASSQDSNGADREAFF
TRBJ2-2,16,-,TRBV5-1,CASSLGTRMNTGELFF
TRBJ1-6,15,-,TRBV12-5,CASGLGRGGNSPLHF
TRBJ1-1,13,-,TRBV19,CASSEAVNTEAFF
TRBJ1-3,16,-,TRBV5-1,CASSPDGAFSGNTIYF
TRBJ2-7,14,-,TRBV19,CASSMVTDASEQYF
TRBJ2-5,14,few,TRBV5-1,CASSFGALQETQYF
TRBJ1-6,15,few,TRBV28,CASSSLGTAVSPLHF
TRBJ1-2,16,-,TRBV5-4,CASSLAGAANRYGYTF
TRBJ1-2,13,-,TRBV30,CAWSVGPGDGYTF
TRBJ2-5,16,-,TRBV5-6,CASSLPGLAEKETQYF
TRBJ1-4,14,-,TRBV6-5,CASSYSAPRTELFF
TRBJ2-1,15,-,TRBV28,CASSLPGLAYNEQFF
TRBJ1-2,14,-,TRBV7-2,CASSHFQGARGYTF